These 16 T cell receptor beta chains originate from one sample sequenced in a study of long-term antiretroviral therapy in people with HIV. Researchers report immunoSEQ v3.0 was run at survey level. Assay: immunoSEQ multiplex PCR; the TCRdb copy retains only in-frame clones and omits some. The repertoire includes 17,000 or so clones, about 81% of them detected once, and roughly 9.5% sits in the top ten. Sequencing used unsorted PBMCs, obtained 0.3 years after starting antiretroviral therapy. The receptors originated from a man younger than 35 with HIV.

The chain recombines TRBV19 with TRBJ1-5; D may be TRBD1 (6 bases). V was pared by 1 base and J by 6 bases, with 25 bases between. The germline V gene encodes CDR1 LNHDA and CDR2 SQIVND (reference sequence). CDR3 length: 19 residues. The CDR3 reads CASSIGITTGKGQVQPQHF. The DNA of the CDR3 is TGTGCCAGTAGTATAGGTATTACCACAGGGAAAGGGCAGGTTCAGCCCCAGCATTTT.

This chain connects TRBV11-3 to TRBJ2-7; no firm D call. The germline V gene has CDR1 SGHNT and CDR2 YENEEA. The ends were cut back, 1 base at V and 3 bases at J, with 13 bases in the middle. This CDR3 has 15 residues. The CDR3 spells CASSLGAGSIYEQYV. CDR3 in DNA: TGTGCCAGCAGCTTAGGGGCAGGATCAATCTACGAGCAGTACGTC.

V is TRBV5-8 and J is TRBJ2-1, with 14 bases that match TRBD2. The CDR3 is made up of 18 amino acids. Germline loops: CDR1 SGHTS, CDR2 YDEGEE. Trimming removed 0 bases from V and 1 base from J; junction bases left unmatched: 3. The CDR3 region has the DNA TGTGCCAGCAGCTTGGGACTAGCGGGGGGGGGATCCTACAATGAGCAGTTCTTC. This gives the protein CASSLGLAGGGSYNEQFF.

The chain combines TRBV5-1 with TRBJ1-4, with D possibly TRBD1 on 5 matching bases. CDR1 is SGHRS and CDR2 is YFSETQ in the germline V gene. The CDR3 contains 15 residues. Trimming stripped 0 bases from V and 3 bases from J, with 9 bases between. For the CDR3, the DNA is TGCGCCAGCAGCTTGGTAGGGGAAGCTAATGAAAAACTGTTTTTT. Protein product: CASSLVGEANEKLFF.

The rearrangement links TRBV2 to TRBJ1-1; TRBD1 might be the D (6 bases). The V gene lost 3 bases and the J gene lost 7 bases, with 12 bases spanning the gap. The CDR3 spans 13 residues. Germline CDR1 is SNHLY and CDR2 is FYNNEI. CDR3 bases: TGTGCCAGCAGTGAGGCAGGGGAGGGTGAAGCTTTCTTT. This gives the protein CASSEAGEGEAFF.

The chain recombines TRBV7-3 with TRBJ2-1; a weak D match, TRBD2 (7 bases). CDR1 and CDR2 (germline): SGHTA, FQGTGA. V lost 8 bases and J 0 bases, leaving 14 bases between the germline ends. The CDR3 runs 15 residues. CDR3 in DNA: TGTGCCAGCGGCCGGGGGGCGAGCTCCTACAATGAGCAGTTCTTC. This gives the protein CASGRGASSYNEQFF.

The chain has TRBV6-1 and TRBJ2-2; the D gene is possibly TRBD2 (6 bases). The V gene lost 1 base and the J gene lost 6 bases, with 18 bases spanning the gap. This CDR3 is built from 17 residues. Looked up from germline, CDR1 is MNHNS and CDR2 is SASEGT. The chain's CDR3 is CASSEGGIAERSGELFF. For the CDR3, the DNA is TGTGCCAGCAGTGAAGGGGGAATAGCGGAGAGGTCCGGGGAGCTGTTTTTT.

This clone appeared a single time. This chain joins TRBV7-3 and TRBJ1-2; D unclear. V shed 1 base and J shed 3 bases, with 9 bases lying between them. The CDR3 is 14 residues long. Germline V gene lookup returns CDR1 SGHTA and CDR2 FQGTGA. CDR3 sequence: CASSLSPSDYGYTF. The CDR3, as DNA: TGTGCCAGCAGCTTAAGCCCCTCCGACTATGGCTACACCTTC. Combining the CDR3 with reference TRBV7-3 and TRBJ1-2 gives the whole variable domain GAGVSQTPSNKVTEKGKYVELRCDPISGHTALYWYRQSLGQGPEFLIYFQGTGAADDSGLPNDRFFAVRPEGSVSTLKIQRTERGDSAVYLCASSLSPSDYGYTFGSGTRLTVV.

The chain is built from TRBV10-3 and TRBJ1-2; D is uncertain. V was shortened by 4 bases and J by 3 bases, with 12 bases between the two germline ends. This CDR3 has 14 amino acids. Germline loops: CDR1 ENHRY, CDR2 SYGVKD. The chain's CDR3 is CAISGAGADYGYTF. CDR3 in DNA: TGTGCCATCAGTGGGGCTGGCGCCGACTATGGCTACACCTTC.

The rearrangement joins TRBV4-1 to TRBJ2-2, with D perhaps assigned TRBD1 or TRBD2 (5 bases each). Per the germline V gene, CDR1 is MGHRA and CDR2 is YSYEKL. The CDR3 runs 16 residues. The V end lost 8 bases, the J end lost 1 base, and 17 bases lay between the germline ends. The DNA of the CDR3 is TGCGCCAGCCGAAACCTCGGGGCAGGGAACACCGGGGAGCTGTTTTTT. This translates into CASRNLGAGNTGELFF.

A single count supports this clone. This same CDR3 is encoded by further DNA sequences in the sample. The chain couples TRBV10-3 to TRBJ1-6; D is perhaps TRBD1 (5 bases). CDR3 size: 13 residues. The germline V and J ends were trimmed by 4 bases and 13 bases, with 14 bases remaining between them. The germline V gene encodes CDR1 ENHRY and CDR2 SYGVKD. The CDR3 DNA reads TGTGCCATCAGTGGGGGGGAGGGGACGCCCCTCCACTTT. Its protein is CAISGGEGTPLHF.

In nucleotides, the CDR3 is TGTGCCAGCAAACTCAGGGGCACGGGGACCCAGTACTTC. Residues: CASKLRGTGTQYF. This rearrangement joins TRBV27 to TRBJ2-5, with a possible D match to TRBD1 (6 bases). CDR3 length: 13 amino acids. Germline CDR1 MNHEY, CDR2 SMNVEV (reference sequence). Trimming took off 7 bases at V and 7 bases at J, with 16 bases between the two ends.

Only a few counts were recorded for this clone. The rearrangement joins TRBV28 to TRBJ1-1; unclear D gene. This CDR3 is 16 amino acids long. CDR1 and CDR2 from the germline V gene are MDHEN and SYDVKM. The V end lost 2 bases, the J end lost 1 base, and 14 bases lay between the germline ends. The CDR3: CASSLGWYRENTEAFF. CDR3 sequence (DNA): TGTGCCAGCAGTTTAGGTTGGTACAGAGAGAACACTGAAGCTTTCTTT.

This chain joins TRBV7-6 and TRBJ2-7; perhaps TRBD1 as D (6 bases). The length of the CDR3 is 14 residues. Between the trimmed V and J ends, which lost 1 base and 7 bases, there was a span of 14 bases. Germline CDR1 reads SGHVS; CDR2 reads FNYEAQ. The DNA of the CDR3 is TGTGCCAGCAGCTTAGAACGGGTTCAGGGGGAGCAGTACTTC. Its translation is CASSLERVQGEQYF.

The genes are TRBV6-1 and TRBJ1-6, with 10 bases that match TRBD1. V shed 5 bases and J 8 bases; nucleotides not matched to a gene: 3. Germline CDR1 is MNHNS and CDR2 is SASEGT. This CDR3 is built from 14 residues. The CDR3: CASSYGTGDSPLHF. In nucleotides, the CDR3 is TGTGCCAGCAGTTATGGGACAGGGGATTCACCCCTCCACTTT.

The chain combines TRBV9 with TRBJ1-1; maybe TRBD1 (5 bases). Germline V gene sequence: CDR1 SGDLS, CDR2 YYNGEE. Trimming stripped 3 bases from V and 0 bases from J, with 12 bases between. This CDR3 comprises 15 residues. The DNA of the CDR3 is TGTGCCAGCAGCGCCACGGGACCTATGAACACTGAAGCTTTCTTT. It codes for CASSATGPMNTEAFF.